The source of this TCR beta chain is a study of PD-1 blockade in classical Hodgkin lymphoma. The study's findings and limits: Unlike CD8+ TCR diversity, which did not rise significantly by C4D1, CD4+ TCR diversity did. Patients excluded were those beginning nivolumab under 1 year after ASCT.

A remark on this clone: Antigen specificity is unknown.

Profiled with immunoSEQ multiplex PCR; TCRdb holds only in-frame clones, not every one. The sample carries 35,000 to 50,000 clones, about 70% recorded once. Exposure to brentuximab vedotin varied, and each patient had relapsed following autologous stem cell transplantation. When best responses were assessed, they were complete response, partial response or progressive disease. The junction had 12 bases not matched to a gene; V was cut back by 6 bases and J by 1 base. CDR1 and CDR2 from the germline V gene are SNHLY and FYNNEI. The CDR3 extends over 17 amino acids. V usage is TRBV2 and J usage is TRBJ2-5; 9 positions match TRBD1. This TCR came from a human donor with classical Hodgkin lymphoma. The source material was peripheral blood mononuclear cells (PBMCs), sampled at baseline. CDR3 bases: TGTGCCAGCAGCCTATTCTTGGACAGGGGTTCCCAAGAGACCCAGTACTTC. Its protein product is CASSLFLDRGSQETQYF. Supplemented by reference TRBV2 and TRBJ2-5, the full variable domain reads EPEVTQTPSHQVTQMGQEVILRCVPISNHLYFYWYRQILGQKVEFLVSFYNNEISEKSEIFDDQFSVERPDGSNFTLKIRSTKLEDSAMYFCASSLFLDRGSQETQYFGPGTRLLVL.